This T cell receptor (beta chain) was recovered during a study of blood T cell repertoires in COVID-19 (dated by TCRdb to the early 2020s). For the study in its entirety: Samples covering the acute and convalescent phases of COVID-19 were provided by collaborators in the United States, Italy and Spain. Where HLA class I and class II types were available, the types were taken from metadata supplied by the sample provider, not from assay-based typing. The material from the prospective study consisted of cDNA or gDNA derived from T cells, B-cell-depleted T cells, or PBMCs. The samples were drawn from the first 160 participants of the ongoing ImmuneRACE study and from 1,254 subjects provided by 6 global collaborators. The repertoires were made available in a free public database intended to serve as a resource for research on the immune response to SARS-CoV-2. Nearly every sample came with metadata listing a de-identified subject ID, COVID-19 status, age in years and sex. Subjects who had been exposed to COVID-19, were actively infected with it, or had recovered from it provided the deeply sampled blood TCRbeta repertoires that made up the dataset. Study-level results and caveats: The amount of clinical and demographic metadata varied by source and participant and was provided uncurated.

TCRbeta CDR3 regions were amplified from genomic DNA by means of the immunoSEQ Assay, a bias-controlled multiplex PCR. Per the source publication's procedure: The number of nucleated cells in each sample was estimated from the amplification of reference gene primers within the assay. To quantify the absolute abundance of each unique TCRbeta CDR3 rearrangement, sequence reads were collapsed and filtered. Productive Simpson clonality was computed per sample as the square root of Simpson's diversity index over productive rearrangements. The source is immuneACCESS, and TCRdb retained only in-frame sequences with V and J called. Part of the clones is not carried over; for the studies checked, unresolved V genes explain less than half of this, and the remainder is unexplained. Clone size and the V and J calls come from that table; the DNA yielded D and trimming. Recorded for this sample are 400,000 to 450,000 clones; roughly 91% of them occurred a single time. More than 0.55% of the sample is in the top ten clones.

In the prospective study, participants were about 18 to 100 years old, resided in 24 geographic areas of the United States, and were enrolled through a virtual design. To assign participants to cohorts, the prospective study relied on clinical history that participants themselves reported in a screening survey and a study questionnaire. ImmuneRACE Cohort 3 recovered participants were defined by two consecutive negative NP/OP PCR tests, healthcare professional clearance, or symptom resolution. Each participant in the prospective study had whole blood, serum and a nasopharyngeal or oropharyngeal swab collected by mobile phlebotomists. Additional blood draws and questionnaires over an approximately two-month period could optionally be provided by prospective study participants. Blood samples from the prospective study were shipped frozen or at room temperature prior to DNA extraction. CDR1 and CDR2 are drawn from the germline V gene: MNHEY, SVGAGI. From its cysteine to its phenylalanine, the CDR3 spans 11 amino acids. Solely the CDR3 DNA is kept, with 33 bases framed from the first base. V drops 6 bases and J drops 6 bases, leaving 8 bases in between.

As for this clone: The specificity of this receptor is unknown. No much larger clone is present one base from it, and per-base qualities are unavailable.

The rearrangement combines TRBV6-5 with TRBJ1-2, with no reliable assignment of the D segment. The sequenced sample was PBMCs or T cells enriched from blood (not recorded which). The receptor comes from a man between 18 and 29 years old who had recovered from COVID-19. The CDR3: CASRRLNGYTF. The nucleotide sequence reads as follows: TGTGCCAGCAGACGACTCAATGGCTACACCTTC.